This T cell receptor beta chain was documented in a study of CD8 T cells in ankylosing spondylitis. Points from the study as a whole: Earlier reports found some motif variants in synovial fluid and blood in reactive arthritis.

MiXCR, applied by TCRdb to the 5' RACE reads, yields one record per CDR3 protein. The table shows under 300,000 distinct CDR3 sequences, with 18% occurring only once. V lost 5 bases, J lost 2 bases, and 10 bases lay in between. The germline V gene has CDR1 SQVTM and CDR2 ANQGSEA. The CDR3 contains 12 residues. This clonotype was seen ten or more times. Its specificity is unknown. The sequence was collected from a male donor with ankylosing spondylitis or in good health (not recorded which). The chain carries TRBV29-1 and TRBJ2-7; no clear D. The specimen sequenced was blood, either unsorted or a sorted T cell fraction (not recorded which). The CDR3 bases are TGCAGCGTTTGGGAACAGACCTACGAGCAGTACTTC. Translated: CSVWEQTYEQYF.